What follows describes a single T cell receptor beta chain. This specimen comes from a study of shared clonotypes between healthy human individuals. Libraries were prepared by immunoSEQ multiplex PCR; TCRdb keeps only in-frame clonotypes and omits some of them. This table has a few million clones, under 95% appearing once. CDR3 length: 14 amino acids. Trimming took 4 bases from V and 2 from J; bases not matched to a gene: 6. Germline V gene sequence: CDR1 SGHRS, CDR2 YFSETQ. Sequences were obtained from naive CD4+ T cells from PBMCs. Documented subset: CD45RA+ positively selected. V is TRBV5-1 and J is TRBJ2-7; 7 bases agree with TRBD1. This clonotype originated in a man aged 18-30 years in good health. Some clones in this sample may be carry-over from other donors' samples. CDR3 sequence (DNA): TGCGCCAGCAGCACACTACAGGGGCCCTACGAGCAGTACTTC. Translated: CASSTLQGPYEQYF.